This TCR beta chain was identified during a study of blood T cell repertoires in COVID-19. For the study at large: Specimens from acute and convalescent COVID-19 originated in the United States, Italy and Spain. PBMCs, B-cell-depleted T cells, or T cells were the source of the cDNA or gDNA that made up the material.

In the study's own analysis: Cell counts per sample came from amplifying reference gene primers. Measured with immunoSEQ multiplex PCR; TCRdb has only the in-frame clones, and not every one. V, J and clone size were drawn from that table, and D and trimming were deduced from the DNA. The data show about 170,000 clones, less than 90% seen once. Seattle's enrolled individuals joined amid active infection and were then monitored longitudinally. V shed 3 bases and J shed 7 bases, with 8 bases lying between them. Germline loops: CDR1 SGHVS, CDR2 FQNEAQ. This CDR3 has 12 amino acids. V is TRBV7-8 and J is TRBJ2-3; D gene uncertain. The sequence was collected from a woman in her sixties or seventies with COVID-19, enrolled during active disease. Sequencing used peripheral blood. The DNA of the CDR3 is TGTGCCAGCAGCTTTAGCCGCTATACGCAGTATTTT. Translation gives CASSFSRYTQYF.